This T cell receptor (beta chain) is from a study of blood T cell repertoires in COVID-19. About the research overall: The samples span acute and convalescent COVID-19 from the United States, Italy and Spain. From T cells, B-cell-depleted T cells, or PBMCs came the material, which was cDNA or gDNA.

V was pared by 4 bases and J by 5 bases, with 7 bases of the junction left unmatched. The germline gives CDR1 KGHSH, CDR2 LQKENI. CDR3 size: 14 residues. Under the authors' procedure: How many nucleated cells were present was estimated from reference gene primer amplification. Clones were sequenced by immunoSEQ multiplex PCR, and TCRdb holds only the in-frame ones, with some missing. From that table come the V and J calls and clone size; the DNA was used to work out D and trimming. The repertoire holds 200,000 to 300,000 clones, with 80% to 85% as singletons. The TCR sequence derives from a woman aged 55 to 70 with active or convalescent COVID-19. The rearrangement uses TRBV18 and TRBJ1-2; 7 bases line up with TRBD1. The sample taken for sequencing was peripheral blood. The CDR3 spells CASSREGAQYGYTF. The CDR3 region has the DNA TGTGCCAGCTCACGCGAGGGGGCGCAATATGGCTACACCTTC.